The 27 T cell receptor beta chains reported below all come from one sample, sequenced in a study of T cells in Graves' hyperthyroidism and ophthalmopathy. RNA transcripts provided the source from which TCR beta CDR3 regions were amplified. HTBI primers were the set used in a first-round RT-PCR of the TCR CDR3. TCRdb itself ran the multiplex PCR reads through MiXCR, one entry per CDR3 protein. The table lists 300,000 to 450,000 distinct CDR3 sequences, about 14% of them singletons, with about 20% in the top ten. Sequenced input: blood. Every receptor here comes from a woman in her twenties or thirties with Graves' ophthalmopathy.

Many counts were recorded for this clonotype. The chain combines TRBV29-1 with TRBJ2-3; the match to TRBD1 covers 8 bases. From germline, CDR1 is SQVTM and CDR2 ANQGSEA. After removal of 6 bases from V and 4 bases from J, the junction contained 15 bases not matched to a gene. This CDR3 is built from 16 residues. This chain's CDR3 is CSVSDRGEDRADTQYF. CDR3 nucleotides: TGCAGCGTCTCCGACAGGGGAGAAGACAGGGCAGATACGCAGTATTTT.

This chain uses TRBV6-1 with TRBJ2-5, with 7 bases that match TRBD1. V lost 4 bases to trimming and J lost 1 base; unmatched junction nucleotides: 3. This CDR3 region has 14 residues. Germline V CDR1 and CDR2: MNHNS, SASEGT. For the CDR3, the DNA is TGTGCCAGCAGTGCAGGGGGATCCCAAGAGACCCAGTACTTC. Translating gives CASSAGGSQETQYF.

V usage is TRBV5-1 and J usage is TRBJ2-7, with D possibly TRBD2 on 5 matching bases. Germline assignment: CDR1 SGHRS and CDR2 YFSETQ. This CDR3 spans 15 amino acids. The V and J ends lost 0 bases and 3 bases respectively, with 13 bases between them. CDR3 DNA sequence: TGCGCCAGCAGCTTGGTCCCGGGAAGGGACTACGAGCAGTACTTC. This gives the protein CASSLVPGRDYEQYF.

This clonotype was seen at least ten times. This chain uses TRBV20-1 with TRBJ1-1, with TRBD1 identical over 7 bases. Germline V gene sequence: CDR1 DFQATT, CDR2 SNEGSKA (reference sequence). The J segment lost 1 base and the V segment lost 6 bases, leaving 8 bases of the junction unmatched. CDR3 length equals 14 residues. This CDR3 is CSARRGGTNTEAFF. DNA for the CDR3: TGCAGTGCCCGCAGGGGGGGAACGAACACTGAAGCTTTCTTT.

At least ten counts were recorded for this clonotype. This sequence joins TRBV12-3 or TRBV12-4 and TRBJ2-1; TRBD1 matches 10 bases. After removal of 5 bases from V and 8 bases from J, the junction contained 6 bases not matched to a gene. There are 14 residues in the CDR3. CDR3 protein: CASSPGTGDHEQFF. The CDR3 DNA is TGTGCCAGCAGTCCCGGGACAGGGGATCATGAGCAGTTCTTC.

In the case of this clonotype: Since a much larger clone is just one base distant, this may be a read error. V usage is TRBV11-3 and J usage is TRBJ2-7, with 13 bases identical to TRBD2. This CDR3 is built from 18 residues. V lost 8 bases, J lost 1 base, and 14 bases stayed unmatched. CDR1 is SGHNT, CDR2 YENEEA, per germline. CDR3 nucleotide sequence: TGTGCCAGCCTCTCGACCGGGACTAGCGGGACTCGATCCTACGAGCAGTACTTC. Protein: CASLSTGTSGTRSYEQYF.

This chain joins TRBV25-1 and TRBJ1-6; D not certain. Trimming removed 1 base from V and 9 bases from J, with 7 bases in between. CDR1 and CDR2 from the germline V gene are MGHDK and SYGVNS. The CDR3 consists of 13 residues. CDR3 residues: CASSESVRSPLHF. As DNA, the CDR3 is TGTGCCAGCAGTGAATCGGTCCGTTCACCCCTCCACTTT.

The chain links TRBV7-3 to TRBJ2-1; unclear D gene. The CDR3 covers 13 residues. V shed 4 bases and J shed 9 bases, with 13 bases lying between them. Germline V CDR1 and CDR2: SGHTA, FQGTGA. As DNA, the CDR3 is TGTGCCAGCAGCTCCCCGCCAGTAGGTGAGCAGTTCTTC. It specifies CASSSPPVGEQFF.

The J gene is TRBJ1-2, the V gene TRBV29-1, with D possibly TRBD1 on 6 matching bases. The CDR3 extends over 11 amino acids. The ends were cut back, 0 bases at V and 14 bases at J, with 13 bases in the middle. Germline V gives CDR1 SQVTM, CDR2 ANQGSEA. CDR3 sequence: CSVEEFERGTF. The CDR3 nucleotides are TGCAGCGTTGAAGAATTTGAGAGGGGGACCTTC. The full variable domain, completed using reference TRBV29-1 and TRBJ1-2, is SAVISQKPSRDICQRGTSLTIQCQVDSQVTMMFWYRQQPGQSLTLIATANQGSEATYESGFVIDKFPISRPNLTFSTLTVSNMSPEDSSIYLCSVEEFERGTFGSGTRLTVV.

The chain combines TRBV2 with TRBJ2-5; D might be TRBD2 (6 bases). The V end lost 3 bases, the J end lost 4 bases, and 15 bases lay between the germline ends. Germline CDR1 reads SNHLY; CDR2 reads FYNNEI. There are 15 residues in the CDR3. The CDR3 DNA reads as TGTGCCAGCAGTGACAGCGGGCTTGAGGGAGAGACCCAGTACTTC. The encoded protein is CASSDSGLEGETQYF.

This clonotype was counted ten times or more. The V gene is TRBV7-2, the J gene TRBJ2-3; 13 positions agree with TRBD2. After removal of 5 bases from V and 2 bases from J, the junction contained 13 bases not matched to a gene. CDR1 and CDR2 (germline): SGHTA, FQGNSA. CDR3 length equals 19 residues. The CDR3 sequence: CASSPTTRLAGGLTDTQYF. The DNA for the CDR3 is TGTGCCAGCAGCCCAACGACCAGACTAGCGGGGGGACTCACAGATACGCAGTATTTT.

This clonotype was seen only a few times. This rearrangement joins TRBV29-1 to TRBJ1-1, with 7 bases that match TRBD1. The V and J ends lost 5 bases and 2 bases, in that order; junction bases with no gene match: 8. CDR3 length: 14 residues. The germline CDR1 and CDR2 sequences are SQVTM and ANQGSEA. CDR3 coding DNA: TGCAGCGTTTCTTACAGACAGGGTAACACTGAAGCTTTCTTT. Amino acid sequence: CSVSYRQGNTEAFF. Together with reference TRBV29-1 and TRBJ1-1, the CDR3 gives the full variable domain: SAVISQKPSRDICQRGTSLTIQCQVDSQVTMMFWYRQQPGQSLTLIATANQGSEATYESGFVIDKFPISRPNLTFSTLTVSNMSPEDSSIYLCSVSYRQGNTEAFFGQGTRLTVV.

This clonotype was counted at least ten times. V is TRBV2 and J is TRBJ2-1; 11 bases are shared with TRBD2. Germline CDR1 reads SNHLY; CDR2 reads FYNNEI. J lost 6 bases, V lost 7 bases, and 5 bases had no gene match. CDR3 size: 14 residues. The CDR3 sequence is CASKGTSGTNEQFF. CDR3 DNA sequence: TGTGCCAGCAAAGGGACTAGCGGAACCAATGAGCAGTTCTTC.

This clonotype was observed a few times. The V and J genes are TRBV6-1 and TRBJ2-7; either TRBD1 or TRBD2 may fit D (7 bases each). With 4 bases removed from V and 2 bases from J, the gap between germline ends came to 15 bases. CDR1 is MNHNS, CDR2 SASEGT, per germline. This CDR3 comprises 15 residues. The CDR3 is CASSGGGDRAYEQYF. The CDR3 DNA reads TGTGCCAGCAGTGGGGGAGGGGACAGAGCCTACGAGCAGTACTTC.

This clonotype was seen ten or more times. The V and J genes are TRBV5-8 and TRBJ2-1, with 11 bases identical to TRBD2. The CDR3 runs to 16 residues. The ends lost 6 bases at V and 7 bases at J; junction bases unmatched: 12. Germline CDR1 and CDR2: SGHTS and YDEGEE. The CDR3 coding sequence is TGTGCCAGCAACTACTTAGCGGGGGGGCAATTAAATGAGCAGTTCTTC. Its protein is CASNYLAGGQLNEQFF.

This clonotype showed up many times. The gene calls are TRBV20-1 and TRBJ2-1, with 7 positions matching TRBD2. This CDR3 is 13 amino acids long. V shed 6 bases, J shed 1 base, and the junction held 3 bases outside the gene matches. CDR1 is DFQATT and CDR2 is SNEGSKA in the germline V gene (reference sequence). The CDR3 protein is CSARTSSYNEQFF. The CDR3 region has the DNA TGCAGTGCCCGGACTAGTTCCTACAATGAGCAGTTCTTC.

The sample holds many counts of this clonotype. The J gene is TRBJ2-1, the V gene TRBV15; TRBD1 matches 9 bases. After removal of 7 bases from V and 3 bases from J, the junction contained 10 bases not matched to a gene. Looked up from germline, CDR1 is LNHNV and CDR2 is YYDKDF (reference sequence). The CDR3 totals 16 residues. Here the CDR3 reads CATTSPGQGFYNEQFF. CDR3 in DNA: TGTGCCACCACCAGCCCGGGACAGGGTTTCTACAATGAGCAGTTCTTC.

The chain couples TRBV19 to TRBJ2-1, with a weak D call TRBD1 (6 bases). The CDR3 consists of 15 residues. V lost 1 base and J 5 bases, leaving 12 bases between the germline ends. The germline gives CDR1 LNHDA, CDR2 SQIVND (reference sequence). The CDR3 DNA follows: TGTGCCAGTAGTATAGGCCTAACAGGGCACAATGAGCAGTTCTTC. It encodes CASSIGLTGHNEQFF. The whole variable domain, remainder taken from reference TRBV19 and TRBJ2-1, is DGGITQSPKYLFRKEGQNVTLSCEQNLNHDAMYWYRQDPGQGLRLIYYSQIVNDFQKGDIAEGYSVSREKKESFPLTVTSAQKNPTAFYLCASSIGLTGHNEQFFGPGTRLTVL.

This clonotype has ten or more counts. The CDR3 protein is CSAKRVASYNEQFF. CDR3 bases: TGCAGTGCTAAGAGGGTCGCGTCCTACAATGAGCAGTTCTTC. This chain connects TRBV20-1 to TRBJ2-1, with D perhaps TRBD2 (5 bases). From germline, CDR1 is DFQATT and CDR2 SNEGSKA (reference sequence). The CDR3 is made up of 14 amino acids. The V end lost 4 bases, the J end lost 1 base, and 11 bases lay between the germline ends.

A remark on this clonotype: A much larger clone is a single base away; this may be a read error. The CDR3 DNA follows: TGTGCCAGCAGAGCTCGACTAGCGGGGGCTAACGAGCAGTACTTC. This sequence encodes CASRARLAGANEQYF. The rearrangement uses TRBV28 and TRBJ2-7; 12 positions agree with TRBD2. This CDR3 region has 15 residues. Germline V gives CDR1 MDHEN, CDR2 SYDVKM. The V and J ends lost 6 bases and 5 bases, in that order; junction bases with no gene match: 8.

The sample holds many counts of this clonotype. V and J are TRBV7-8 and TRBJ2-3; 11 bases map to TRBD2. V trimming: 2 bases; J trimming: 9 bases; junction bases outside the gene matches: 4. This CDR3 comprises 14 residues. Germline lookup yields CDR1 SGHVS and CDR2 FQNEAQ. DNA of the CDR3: TGTGCCAGCAGCTTACTAGCGGGGGGTGGAACGCAGTATTTT. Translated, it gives CASSLLAGGGTQYF.

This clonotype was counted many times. The DNA of the CDR3 is TGTGCCACCAGTGGGAGGGGGAGCACAGATACGCAGTATTTT. It translates to CATSGRGSTDTQYF. The chain combines TRBV24-1 with TRBJ2-3; D tentatively reads TRBD1 or TRBD2 (6 bases each). Germline loops: CDR1 KGHDR, CDR2 SFDVKD. V was trimmed by 5 bases and J by 0 bases, leaving 8 bases between them. The CDR3 loop spans 14 amino acids.

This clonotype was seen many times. In DNA form, the CDR3 reads TGTGCCAGCAGTGAATCGTCCTTGGCTAACTATGGCTACACCTTC. Protein sequence: CASSESSLANYGYTF. The rearrangement links TRBV6-1 to TRBJ1-2; no firm D call. V dropped 2 bases and J dropped 0 bases, with 10 bases sitting between them. This CDR3 has 15 amino acids. The germline CDR1 and CDR2 sequences are MNHNS and SASEGT.

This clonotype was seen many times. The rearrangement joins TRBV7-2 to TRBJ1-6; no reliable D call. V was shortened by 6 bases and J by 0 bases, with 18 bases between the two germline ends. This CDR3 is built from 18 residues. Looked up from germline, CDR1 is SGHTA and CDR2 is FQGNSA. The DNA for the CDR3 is TGTGCCAGCAGACCCCCCGAGGGTCCCTACTCCTATAATTCACCCCTCCACTTT. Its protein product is CASRPPEGPYSYNSPLHF. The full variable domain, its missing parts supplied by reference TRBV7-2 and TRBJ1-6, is GAGVSQSPSNKVTEKGKDVELRCDPISGHTALYWYRQSLGQGLEFLIYFQGNSAPDKSGLPSDRFSAERTGGSVSTLTIQRTQQEDSAVYLCASRPPEGPYSYNSPLHFGNGTRLTVT.

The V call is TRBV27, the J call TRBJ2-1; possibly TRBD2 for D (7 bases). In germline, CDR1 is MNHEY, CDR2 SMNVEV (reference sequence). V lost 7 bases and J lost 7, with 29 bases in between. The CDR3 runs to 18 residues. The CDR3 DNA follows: TGTGCCAGCACTCTAAAAGAGAGTCTAGCGGCGGGGGCTAATGAGCAGTTCTTC. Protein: CASTLKESLAAGANEQFF.

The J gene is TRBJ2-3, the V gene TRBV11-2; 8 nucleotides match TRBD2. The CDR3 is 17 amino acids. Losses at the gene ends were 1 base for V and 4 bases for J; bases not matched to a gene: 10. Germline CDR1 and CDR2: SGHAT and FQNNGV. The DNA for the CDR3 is TGTGCCAGCAGCTTAGTGGCCAGCGGGGGACACTCAGATACGCAGTATTTT. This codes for CASSLVASGGHSDTQYF. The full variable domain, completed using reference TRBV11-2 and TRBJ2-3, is EAGVAQSPRYKIIEKRQSVAFWCNPISGHATLYWYQQILGQGPKLLIQFQNNGVVDDSQLPKDRFSAERLKGVDSTLKIQPAKLEDSAVYLCASSLVASGGHSDTQYFGPGTRLTVL.

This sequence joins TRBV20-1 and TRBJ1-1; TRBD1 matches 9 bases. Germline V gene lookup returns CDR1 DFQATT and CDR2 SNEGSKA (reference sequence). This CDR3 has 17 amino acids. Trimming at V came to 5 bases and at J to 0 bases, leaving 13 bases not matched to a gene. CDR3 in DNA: TGCAGTGCTGGGGAGGGACCGGGACAGGGATTGAACACTGAAGCTTTCTTT. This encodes CSAGEGPGQGLNTEAFF.